The 11 T cell receptor beta chains below were found in one sample sequenced in a study of tumor and adjacent non-tumor tissue in lung cancer. RNA was extracted from bulk tissue without any cell sorting. This non-tumor lung sample came from over 3 cm beyond the tumor edge. The library came from three nested PCR rounds adapted from ARM-PCR protocols. TCRdb itself ran the multiplex PCR reads through MiXCR, one entry per CDR3 protein. The sample includes about 110,000 distinct CDR3 sequences, 60% to 70% of them seen just once. Sequenced input: distant non-tumor lung tissue. The receptors here all came from a man in his sixties with non-small cell lung cancer.

The CDR3 nucleotides read TGCAACGCGGCCCGGGGGGAGACCCAGTACTTC. Amino acids: CNAARGETQYF. J is TRBJ2-5 and V is TRBV29-1, with a weak D call TRBD2 (6 bases). Germline V gene sequence: CDR1 SQVTM, CDR2 ANQGSEA. The CDR3 runs 11 residues.

V gene TRBV4-1 combines with J gene TRBJ2-1; 11 bases fit TRBD2. This CDR3 comprises 17 residues. CDR1 is MGHRA and CDR2 is YSYEKL in the germline V gene. The V segment lost 2 bases and the J segment 16 bases; nucleotides outside the gene matches: 19. CDR3 DNA sequence: TGCGCCAGCAGCCAAAGAATCGGGACTAGCGGATACAATGGGCAATTCTTC. Its protein product is CASSQRIGTSGYNGQFF.

There are many counts of this clonotype. The CDR3 sequence is CATGQGREQYF. Written as DNA, the CDR3 is TGTGCCACAGGACAGGGGCGTGAGCAGTACTTC. The chain links TRBV12-3 or TRBV12-4 to TRBJ2-7; the match to TRBD1 covers 9 bases. The CDR3 sequence is 11 residues long. Trimming took 10 bases from V and 7 from J; bases not matched to a gene: 5.

In this sample, this clonotype turned up once. A junction boundary mismatches the germline segment, possibly from a read error. This sequence joins TRBV29-1 and TRBJ2-1; unclear D gene. Germline CDR1 is SQVTM and CDR2 is ANQGSEA. This CDR3 spans 15 amino acids. Here the CDR3 DNA reads TGCAGCGTTGAAGGTAAACTCAGCTCCTACAAAGAGCGGTTCTTC. This encodes CSVEGKLSSYKERFF.

This clonotype came up once. This chain links TRBV11-2 with TRBJ2-1; D might be TRBD1 or TRBD2, each matching 6 bases. Germline-derived CDR1 and CDR2 are SGHAT and FQNNGV. This CDR3 region has 15 residues. V dropped 6 bases and J dropped 7 bases, with 19 bases sitting between them. DNA for the CDR3: TGTGCCAGCAGGAGCTGGGGGGCCCGATATAATGAGCAGTTCTTC. Translating it yields CASRSWGARYNEQFF.

V gene TRBV4-3 combines with J gene TRBJ2-7; the D is unclear. CDR1 and CDR2 from the germline V gene are LGHNA and YSLEER. V was cut by 10 bases and J by 3 bases, with 19 bases left in between. This CDR3 is 14 amino acids long. CDR3: CANNQDLGDYEQYF. The CDR3 DNA sequence: TGCGCCAACAACCAAGATTTGGGTGACTACGAGCAGTACTTC.

Notes on this clonotype: This clone may be a read error of a much larger clone one base away. V usage is TRBV7-8 and J usage is TRBJ2-5; possibly TRBD1 or TRBD2 for D (5 bases each). CDR1 is SGHVS, CDR2 FQNEAQ, per germline. This CDR3 spans 16 amino acids. The CDR3 sequence: CAGSLEGRAIGETQYF. Written as DNA, the CDR3 is TGTGCCGGCAGCTTAGAGGGCAGGGCCATAGGGGAGACCCAGTACTTC.

Points on this clonotype: One end of the junction varies from germline; a read error may be responsible. This rearrangement joins TRBV29-1 to TRBJ2-1; D perhaps matches TRBD1 (6 bases). Germline loops: CDR1 SQVTM, CDR2 ANQGSEA. The CDR3 runs 12 residues. CDR3 in DNA: TGCAGCTATGGGGCAGGGGACAACGAGCGGTTCTTC. It encodes CSYGAGDNERFF.

Of note for this clonotype: This may come from a read error, since a much larger clone is one base off. CDR3 residues: CASSSSGTGGYHGQYF. The CDR3 nucleotides read TGTGCCAGCAGCTCATCCGGGACAGGGGGCTACCACGGGCAGTACTTC. This sequence joins TRBV5-5 and TRBJ2-7; the match to TRBD1 covers 12 bases. V shed 3 bases and J 9 bases; nucleotides not matched to a gene: 13. The CDR3 runs 16 residues. CDR1 and CDR2 (germline): SGHKS, YYEKEE (reference sequence).

The table lists this clonotype with a few counts. The junction departs from the called germline gene at one end, perhaps through a read error. This chain joins TRBV29-1 and TRBJ2-1; D remains unclear. Germline values: CDR1 SQVTM, CDR2 ANQGSEA. This CDR3 spans 15 amino acids. CDR3 amino acids: CSVEGSHNSYKELFF. CDR3 coding DNA: TGCAGCGTTGAGGGTAGTCACAATTCCTACAAAGAGCTGTTCTTC.

This clonotype was seen at least ten times. The chain employs TRBV20-1 and TRBJ1-1, with a weak D call TRBD1 (5 bases). This CDR3 has 15 residues. The germline V gene has CDR1 DFQATT and CDR2 SNEGSKA (reference sequence). V lost 0 bases and J 5 bases, leaving 16 bases between the germline ends. The CDR3 bases are TGCAGTGCTAGAGATTCCGCGGGGCTAGCGACTGAAGCTTTCTTT. It translates to CSARDSAGLATEAFF.